The rows below give T cell receptor beta chains drawn from one sample of a study of neurological immune-mediated disorders. Each CDR3 protein is one row after TCRdb ran MiXCR on the 5' RACE reads. Among just under 60,000 distinct CDR3 sequences listed, around 2.3% were seen once. The sequencing sample was made of PBMCs. The receptor source for this set is a man aged 45 to 65 with multiple sclerosis. CDR3s include the opening cysteine and the closing phenylalanine or tryptophan. Fields, in order: J gene, clone size, V gene, D gene, CDR3 DNA, CDR3 protein. D genes are given only for firm matches. Size tells how often a clone was seen (once, few, many) or the class of an expanded clone, and some rows leave it out.

TRBJ1-2,many,TRBV12-3/TRBV12-4,TRBD1,TGTGCCAGCACCATGGGACAGGGGGCCAACTATGGCTACACCTTC,CASTMGQGANYGYTF
TRBJ2-7,many,TRBV2,TRBD2,TGTGCCAGCACCGAATGGGGGGGGACCTACGAGCAGTACTTC,CASTEWGGTYEQYF
TRBJ2-7,many,TRBV29-1,-,TGCAGCGTCACAAGTGGTCAGGGTCCCTACGAGCAGTACTTC,CSVTSGQGPYEQYF
TRBJ1-5,many,TRBV28,-,TGTGCCAGCAGTTTGGAACTGGAGCCCCAGCATTTT,CASSLELEPQHF
TRBJ1-2,-,TRBV4-3,-,TGCGCCAGCAGCCAAGAGGCCGGGGATGTCTATGGCTACACCTTC,CASSQEAGDVYGYTF
TRBJ2-1,many,TRBV20-1,-,TGCAGTGCGCGGGGACACGGCTCCTACAATGAGCAGTTCTTC,CSARGHGSYNEQFF
TRBJ2-3,many,TRBV5-1,-,TGCGCCAGCAGCTTGGATGGGGGTCGGGCGGTAGATACGCAGTATTTT,CASSLDGGRAVDTQYF
TRBJ1-2,many,TRBV5-1,-,TGCGCCAGCAGCTTGGTTCCCGGGGCAGGGTATGGCTACACCTTC,CASSLVPGAGYGYTF
TRBJ2-1,many,TRBV9,-,TGTGCCAGCAGCGTAGCTGGGCAGGGCTGGAATGAGCAGTTCTTC,CASSVAGQGWNEQFF
TRBJ2-2,many,TRBV5-1,TRBD2,TGCGCCAGCAGCTCGGGACTAGCGGAAACCGGGGAGCTGTTTTTT,CASSSGLAETGELFF
TRBJ2-5,-,TRBV3-1,-,TGTGCCAGCAGCCAAGGAGGACCTGGAGAGACCCAGTACTTC,CASSQGGPGETQYF
TRBJ2-2,many,TRBV7-2,TRBD1,TGTGCCAGCAGACGCGGGGACAGGGCCCTCACCGGGGAGCTGTTTTTT,CASRRGDRALTGELFF
TRBJ2-7,many,TRBV18,TRBD2,TGTGCCAGCTCACCAACGGGAGGGGCTTACGAGCAGTACTTC,CASSPTGGAYEQYF
TRBJ2-2,many,TRBV12-3/TRBV12-4,-,TGTGCCAGCAACTCGGGGTCTTCCACCGGGGAGCTGTTTTTT,CASNSGSSTGELFF
TRBJ2-2,many,TRBV12-3/TRBV12-4,TRBD1,TGTGCCAGCAGTTTGGGACAGCCGAATACCGGGGAGCTGTTTTTT,CASSLGQPNTGELFF
TRBJ1-2,many,TRBV7-2,-,TGTGCCAGCAGCCCTCCGGGGTATGGCTACACCTTC,CASSPPGYGYTF
TRBJ2-5,many,TRBV7-2,-,TGTGCCAGCAGCTTGTCCCAAAGGGGGATCCAAGAGACCCAGTACTTC,CASSLSQRGIQETQYF
TRBJ2-3,many,TRBV24-1,-,TGTGCCACCAGTGATTGGCGCACAGATACGCAGTATTTT,CATSDWRTDTQYF
TRBJ2-2,many,TRBV6-5,-,TGTGCCAGCAGCGGATGGGGGGAGCTGTTTTTT,CASSGWGELFF
TRBJ2-5,many,TRBV11-3,-,TGTGCCAGCAGCCGGGACACCCAAGAGACCCAGTACTTC,CASSRDTQETQYF
TRBJ2-1,many,TRBV4-3,TRBD2,TGCGCCAGCAGCCACCGACTAGCGGAGACCTACAATGAGCAGTTCTTC,CASSHRLAETYNEQFF
TRBJ2-5,many,TRBV3-1,TRBD2,TGTGCCAGCAGCCCCCGGACTAGCGGGACAGAGACCCAGTACTTC,CASSPRTSGTETQYF
TRBJ2-3,many,TRBV29-1,-,TGCAGCGCTGACACAGATACGCAGTATTTT,CSADTDTQYF
TRBJ2-3,many,TRBV9,TRBD1,TGTGCCAGCAGCGTCCCGACAGGGGGCACAGATACGCAGTATTTT,CASSVPTGGTDTQYF
TRBJ2-3,many,TRBV7-2,-,TGTGCCAGCAGCCGGGACTTTAAAGATACGCAGTATTTT,CASSRDFKDTQYF
TRBJ2-2,few,TRBV4-3,TRBD1,TGCGCCAGCAGCCACAGGGGACAGTCGAAGGACACCGGGGAGCTGTTTTTT,CASSHRGQSKDTGELFF
TRBJ1-1,many,TRBV27,-,TGTGCCAGCATTCGCGCGGGCCCAGGCACTGAAGCTTTCTTT,CASIRAGPGTEAFF
TRBJ2-5,many,TRBV12-3/TRBV12-4,-,TGTGCCAGCAGTTTAGGCCCAGGCGGGGAGACCCAGTACTTC,CASSLGPGGETQYF
TRBJ2-7,many,TRBV5-1,-,TGCGCCAGCAGCTTGGACAGGGTCGAGCAGTACTTC,CASSLDRVEQYF
TRBJ2-7,many,TRBV7-2,TRBD2,TGTGCCAGCAGCTTACCCAGACTAGCGGGGAGCTCCTACGAGCAGTACTTC,CASSLPRLAGSSYEQYF
TRBJ1-6,many,TRBV7-3,-,TGTGCCAGCAGCTTTACTAGCTCCTATAATTCACCCCTCCACTTT,CASSFTSSYNSPLHF
TRBJ2-3,many,TRBV12-3/TRBV12-4,-,TGTGCCAGCAGTGGGGGGTGGGGGATGGCAGATACGCAGTATTTT,CASSGGWGMADTQYF
TRBJ2-5,many,TRBV7-2,-,TGTGCCAGCAGCTTAATTCCCAACCTTCAGGAGACCCAGTACTTC,CASSLIPNLQETQYF
TRBJ1-1,many,TRBV20-1,TRBD1,TGCAGTGCTTCCCTCCGGGACAGGGGGCAAGCTTTCTTT,CSASLRDRGQAFF
TRBJ1-4,many,TRBV9,TRBD1,TGTGCCAGCAGTGGACAGGGCGGTGAAAAACTGTTTTTT,CASSGQGGEKLFF
TRBJ2-7,many,TRBV7-6,TRBD2,TGTGCCAGCAGCTTAAACTTAGCGGGGGCGGGCTCCTACGAGCAGTACTTC,CASSLNLAGAGSYEQYF
TRBJ2-7,medium-sized,TRBV4-3,TRBD1,TGCGCCAGCAGCCAAGTCCGGGACAGCTCCTACGAGCAGTACTTC,CASSQVRDSSYEQYF
TRBJ2-1,many,TRBV7-8,-,TGTGCCAGCAGCCAGCTCCAAGGCGGTGAGCAGTTCTTC,CASSQLQGGEQFF
TRBJ1-2,many,TRBV20-1,TRBD1,TGCAGTGCTAGAGACCTTCATCGGACAGGGATCGATGGCTACACCTTC,CSARDLHRTGIDGYTF
TRBJ2-7,many,TRBV20-1,-,TGCAGTGCTAGAGAGTCGGGACCACCCTACGAGCAGTACTTC,CSARESGPPYEQYF
TRBJ1-2,many,TRBV6-5,-,TGTGCCAGCAGCGGGTTGCGGGGGTATGGCTACACCTTC,CASSGLRGYGYTF
TRBJ2-5,many,TRBV5-1,TRBD2,TGCGCCAGCAGCGTTACCGAGCGGGGGGGGGAGACCCAGTACTTC,CASSVTERGGETQYF
TRBJ2-3,many,TRBV5-1,-,TGCGCCAGCAGCCCCAGCGAAGATACGCAGTATTTT,CASSPSEDTQYF
TRBJ1-6,many,TRBV7-2,-,TGTGCCAGCAGCTTGCAAACAGGGATGGGTAATTCACCCCTCCACTTT,CASSLQTGMGNSPLHF
TRBJ2-5,-,TRBV7-8,-,TGTGCCAGCAGCACCGCGGGGGCGGGGGCCGAAAAGACACAGTACTTC,CASSTAGAGAEKTQYF
TRBJ2-5,many,TRBV5-1,TRBD2,TGCGCCAGCAGCCCGGGACTAGCGACACAAGAGACCCAGTACTTC,CASSPGLATQETQYF
TRBJ2-2,many,TRBV7-7,-,TGTGCCAGCAGGAACACGGGGAACACCGGGGAGCTGTTTTTT,CASRNTGNTGELFF
TRBJ2-1,many,TRBV7-2,-,TGTGCCAGCAGCTTACATCCGGGGGGACAATTCTACAATGAGCAGTTCTTC,CASSLHPGGQFYNEQFF
TRBJ2-1,few,TRBV20-1,TRBD2,TGCAGTGCTACCAGTTTAGGCGGGGGTATGTACAATGAGCAGTTCTTC,CSATSLGGGMYNEQFF